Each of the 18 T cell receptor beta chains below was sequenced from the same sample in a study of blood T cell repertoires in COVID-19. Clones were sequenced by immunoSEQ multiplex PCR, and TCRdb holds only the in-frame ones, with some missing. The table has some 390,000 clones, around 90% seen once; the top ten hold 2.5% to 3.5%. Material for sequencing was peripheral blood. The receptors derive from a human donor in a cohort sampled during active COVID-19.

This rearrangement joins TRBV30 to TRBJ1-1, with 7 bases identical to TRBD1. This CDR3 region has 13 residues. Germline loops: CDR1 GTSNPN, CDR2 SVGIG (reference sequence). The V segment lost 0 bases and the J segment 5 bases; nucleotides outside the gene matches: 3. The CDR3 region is CAWSVQGFTEAFF. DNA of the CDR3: TGTGCCTGGAGTGTACAGGGGTTTACTGAAGCTTTCTTT.

The CDR3 DNA reads TGTGCCAGCAGCCCAAGTCGCGCCTACGAGCAGTACTTC. It codes for CASSPSRAYEQYF. The chain uses TRBV5-4 and TRBJ2-7; D uncertain. Trimming pared 4 bases from V and 2 bases from J, leaving 10 bases between. Germline loops: CDR1 SGHNT, CDR2 YYREEE (reference sequence). CDR3 length: 13 residues. Looking up the rest from reference TRBV5-4 and TRBJ2-7 gives the full variable domain: ETGVTQSPTHLIKTRGQQVTLRCSSQSGHNTVSWYQQALGQGPQFIFQYYREEENGRGNFPPRFSGLQFPNYSSELNVNALELDDSALYLCASSPSRAYEQYFGPGTRLTVT.

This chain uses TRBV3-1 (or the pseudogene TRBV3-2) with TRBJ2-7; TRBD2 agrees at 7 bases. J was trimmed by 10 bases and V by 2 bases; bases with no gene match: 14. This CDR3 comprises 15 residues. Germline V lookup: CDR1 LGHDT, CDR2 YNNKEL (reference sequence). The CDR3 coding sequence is TGTGCCAGCAGCCAAACCAGGGAGGGCGGACTGGAACAGTACTTC. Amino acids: CASSQTREGGLEQYF.

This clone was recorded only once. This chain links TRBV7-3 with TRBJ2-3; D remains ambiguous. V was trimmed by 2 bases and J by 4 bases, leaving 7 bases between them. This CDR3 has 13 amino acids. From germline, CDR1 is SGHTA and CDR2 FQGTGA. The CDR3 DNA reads TGTGCCAGCAGCTTACTCCTAGCAGATACGCAGTATTTT. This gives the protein CASSLLLADTQYF.

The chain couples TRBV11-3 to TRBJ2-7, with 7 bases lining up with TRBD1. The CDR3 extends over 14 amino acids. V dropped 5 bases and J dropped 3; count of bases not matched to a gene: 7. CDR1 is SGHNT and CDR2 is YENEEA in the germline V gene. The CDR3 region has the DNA TGTGCCAGCAGCCTCCGGGACAGTTTCTACGAGCAGTACTTC. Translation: CASSLRDSFYEQYF.

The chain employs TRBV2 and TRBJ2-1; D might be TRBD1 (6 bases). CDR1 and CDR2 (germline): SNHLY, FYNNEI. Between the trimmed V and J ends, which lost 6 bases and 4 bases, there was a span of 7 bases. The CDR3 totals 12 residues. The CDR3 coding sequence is TGTGCCAGCAGGCAGGGGTACAATGAGCAGTTCTTC. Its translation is CASRQGYNEQFF.

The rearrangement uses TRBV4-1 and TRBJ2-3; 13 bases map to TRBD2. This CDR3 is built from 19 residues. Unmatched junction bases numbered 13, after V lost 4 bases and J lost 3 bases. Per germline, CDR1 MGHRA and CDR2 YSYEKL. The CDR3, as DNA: TGCGCCAGCAGCCCATCTTACCCGACTAGCGGGGGGCCAACAGATACGCAGTATTTT. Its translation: CASSPSYPTSGGPTDTQYF.

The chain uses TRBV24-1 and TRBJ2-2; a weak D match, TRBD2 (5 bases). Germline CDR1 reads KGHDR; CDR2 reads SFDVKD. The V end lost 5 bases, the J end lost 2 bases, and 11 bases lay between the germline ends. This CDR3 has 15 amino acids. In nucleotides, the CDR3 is TGTGCCACCAGTGCTAGCAGCCCAAACACCGGGGAGCTGTTTTTT. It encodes CATSASSPNTGELFF.

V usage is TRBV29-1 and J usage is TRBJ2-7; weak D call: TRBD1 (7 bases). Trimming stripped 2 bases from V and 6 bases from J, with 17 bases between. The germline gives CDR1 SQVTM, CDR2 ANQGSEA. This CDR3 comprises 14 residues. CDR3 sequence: CSVENRARGVEQYF. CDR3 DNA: TGCAGCGTTGAAAATAGGGCCAGGGGGGTCGAGCAGTACTTC.

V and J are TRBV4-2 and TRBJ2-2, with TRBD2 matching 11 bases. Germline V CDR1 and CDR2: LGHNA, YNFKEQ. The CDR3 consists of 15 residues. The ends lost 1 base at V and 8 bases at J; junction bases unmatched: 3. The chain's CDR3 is CASSQGLAGGGELFF. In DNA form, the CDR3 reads TGTGCCAGCAGCCAAGGTCTAGCGGGAGGAGGGGAGCTGTTTTTT.

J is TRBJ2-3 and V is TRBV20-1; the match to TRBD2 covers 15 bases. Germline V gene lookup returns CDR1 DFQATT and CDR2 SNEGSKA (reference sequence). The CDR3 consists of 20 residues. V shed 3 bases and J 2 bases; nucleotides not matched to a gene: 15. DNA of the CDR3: TGCAGTGCTAGTGATCCGGGACTAGCGGGAGGAGTTGGTTACACAGATACGCAGTATTTT. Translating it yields CSASDPGLAGGVGYTDTQYF.

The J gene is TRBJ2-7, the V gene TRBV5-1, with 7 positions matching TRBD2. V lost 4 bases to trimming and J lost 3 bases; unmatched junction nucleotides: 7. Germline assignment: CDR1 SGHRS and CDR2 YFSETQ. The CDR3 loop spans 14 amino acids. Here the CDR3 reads CASSPGRGVYEQYF. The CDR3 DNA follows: TGCGCCAGCAGCCCGGGGAGGGGCGTCTACGAGCAGTACTTC.

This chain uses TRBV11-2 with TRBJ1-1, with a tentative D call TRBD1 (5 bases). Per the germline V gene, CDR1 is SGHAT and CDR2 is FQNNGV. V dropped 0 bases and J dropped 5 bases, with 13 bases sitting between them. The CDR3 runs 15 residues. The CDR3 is CASSLEMTVWTEAFF. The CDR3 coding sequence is TGTGCCAGCAGCTTAGAAATGACAGTTTGGACTGAAGCTTTCTTT.

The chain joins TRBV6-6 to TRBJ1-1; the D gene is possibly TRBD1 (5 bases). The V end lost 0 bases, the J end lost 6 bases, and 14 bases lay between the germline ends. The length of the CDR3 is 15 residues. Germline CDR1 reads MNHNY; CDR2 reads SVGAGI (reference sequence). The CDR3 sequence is CASSYSSIGGAEAFF. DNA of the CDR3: TGTGCCAGCAGTTACTCGAGTATTGGGGGGGCTGAAGCTTTCTTT.

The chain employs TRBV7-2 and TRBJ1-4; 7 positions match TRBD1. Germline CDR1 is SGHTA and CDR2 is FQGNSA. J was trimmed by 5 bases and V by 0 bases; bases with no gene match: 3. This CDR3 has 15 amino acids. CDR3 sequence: CASSLAGTENEKLFF. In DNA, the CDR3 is TGTGCCAGCAGCTTAGCCGGGACAGAGAATGAAAAACTGTTTTTT.

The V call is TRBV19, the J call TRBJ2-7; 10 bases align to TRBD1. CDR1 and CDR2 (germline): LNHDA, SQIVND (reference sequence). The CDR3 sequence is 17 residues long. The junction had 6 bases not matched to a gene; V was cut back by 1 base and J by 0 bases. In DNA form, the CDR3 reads TGTGCCAGTAGTATAGCGGGGGGGACAGGGGACTCCTACGAGCAGTACTTC. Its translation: CASSIAGGTGDSYEQYF.

In DNA form, the CDR3 reads TGTGCCAGCTCACCACAATCCGACAGGGTAGGGACTGAAGCTTTCTTT. Translated: CASSPQSDRVGTEAFF. V gene TRBV18 combines with J gene TRBJ1-1; TRBD1 matches 7 bases. Germline CDR1 reads KGHSH; CDR2 reads LQKENI. After removal of 1 base from V and 5 bases from J, the junction contained 10 bases not matched to a gene. The CDR3 runs 16 residues.

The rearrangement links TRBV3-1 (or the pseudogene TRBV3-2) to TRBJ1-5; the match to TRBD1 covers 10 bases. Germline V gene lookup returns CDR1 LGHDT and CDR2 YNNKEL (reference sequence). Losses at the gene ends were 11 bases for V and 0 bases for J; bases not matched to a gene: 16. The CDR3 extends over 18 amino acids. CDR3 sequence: CAGRRQGAGRISNQPQHF. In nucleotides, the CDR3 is TGTGCCGGACGGAGACAGGGGGCGGGTAGAATTAGCAATCAGCCCCAGCATTTT.